What follows are 23 T cell receptor beta chains derived from one specimen sequenced in a study of T cell repertoires in cytomegalovirus infection. One entry per CDR3 protein, called by TCRdb with MiXCR from the reads. The sample shows about 830,000 distinct CDR3 sequences, about 31% of them seen only once. For these TCRs, the target antigens are not known. Sample: cultured CD8+ T cells from PBMCs, taken from culture after CMV antigen stimulation. The receptors shown here come from a human donor in good health (CMV status not recorded). Some clones in this sample may be carry-over from other donors' samples.

This clonotype came up a few times. One end of the junction varies from germline; a read error may be responsible. The chain links TRBV13 to TRBJ2-4; 11 nucleotides agree with TRBD1. The CDR3 runs to 16 residues. CDR1 PRHDT and CDR2 FYEKMQ come from the germline V gene (reference sequence). CDR3 amino acids: CASSLGTGGAKNIQYF. In nucleotides, the CDR3 is TGTGCCAGCAGCCTAGGGACAGGGGGAGCCAAAAACATTCAGTACTTC.

The V call is TRBV5-1, the J call TRBJ2-3; D might be TRBD1 (6 bases). The germline V gene has CDR1 SGHRS and CDR2 YFSETQ. The CDR3 has 15 residues. V lost 0 bases to trimming and J lost 3 bases, with 11 bases between them. CDR3 bases: TGCGCCAGCAGCTTGGAACAGGGAAATACAGATACGCAGTATTTT. It specifies CASSLEQGNTDTQYF.

The rearrangement links TRBV27 to TRBJ2-3; 10 bases match TRBD1. Germline-derived CDR1 and CDR2 are MNHEY and SMNVEV (reference sequence). J was trimmed by 4 bases and V by 5 bases; bases with no gene match: 12. The CDR3 loop spans 17 amino acids. In DNA form, the CDR3 reads TGTGCCAGCAGTCCCCTCCTGGACAGGGGGGGGGCAGATACGCAGTATTTT. Protein product: CASSPLLDRGGADTQYF.

This clonotype was recorded a few times. The chain joins TRBV27 to TRBJ1-1; 8 bases align to TRBD1. CDR3 length: 13 residues. V lost 6 bases to trimming and J lost 5 bases; unmatched junction nucleotides: 5. Germline CDR1 reads MNHEY; CDR2 reads SMNVEV (reference sequence). The CDR3, as DNA: TGTGCCAGCAGGACAGGGGTCCGGACTGAAGCTTTCTTT. Its translation: CASRTGVRTEAFF.

This clonotype was found a few times. This chain uses TRBV12-3 or TRBV12-4 with TRBJ2-5; 15 bases are shared with TRBD2. The ends lost 3 bases at V and 5 bases at J; junction bases unmatched: 7. The CDR3 runs to 17 residues. The CDR3 reads CASSFPSGLAGGETQYF. Written as DNA, the CDR3 is TGTGCCAGCAGTTTTCCCTCCGGACTAGCGGGGGGGGAGACCCAGTACTTC.

The chain joins TRBV10-3 to TRBJ2-3; D remains unclear. This CDR3 is built from 14 residues. Germline V gene sequence: CDR1 ENHRY, CDR2 SYGVKD. Between the trimmed V and J ends, which lost 10 bases and 4 bases, there was a span of 18 bases. CDR3 residues: CATLDLEYPDTQYF. Written as DNA, the CDR3 is TGTGCCACCCTCGACTTAGAATATCCAGATACGCAGTATTTT.

This clonotype was seen ten or more times. The chain carries TRBV6-1 and TRBJ1-2; no clear D gene. Germline assignment: CDR1 MNHNS and CDR2 SASEGT. Trimming took off 6 bases at V and 2 bases at J, with 13 bases between the two ends. CDR3 length: 14 residues. The CDR3 sequence is CASSKRGLNYGYTF. CDR3 DNA sequence: TGTGCCAGCAGCAAACGGGGTTTGAACTATGGCTACACCTTC.

The sample holds a few counts of this clonotype. The rearrangement links TRBV12-3 or TRBV12-4 to TRBJ2-7; 8 bases fit TRBD2. V lost 6 bases, J lost 2 bases, and 9 bases stayed unmatched. The CDR3 has 15 residues. This CDR3 is CASSLSGGPTYEQYF. The CDR3 region has the DNA TGTGCCAGCAGCCTCAGCGGGGGACCCACCTACGAGCAGTACTTC.

The table lists this clonotype with a few counts. J is TRBJ2-1 and V is TRBV6-5; 10 bases align to TRBD2. This CDR3 spans 16 amino acids. The germline V gene encodes CDR1 MNHEY and CDR2 SVGAGI. V was pared by 0 bases and J by 7 bases, with 6 bases of the junction left unmatched. The CDR3 loop is CASSYSQRGGYNEQFF. The CDR3 DNA reads as TGTGCCAGCAGTTACTCACAGCGGGGGGGCTATAATGAGCAGTTCTTC.

The chain links TRBV19 to TRBJ1-5, with D perhaps TRBD1 (6 bases). CDR1 and CDR2 (germline): LNHDA, SQIVND (reference sequence). V shed 4 bases and J shed 4 bases, with 14 bases lying between them. The CDR3 is 15 amino acids. The DNA for the CDR3 is TGTGCCAGTAGTACCAGGGGAGGAAGTAATCAGCCCCAGCATTTT. Translating gives CASSTRGGSNQPQHF.

The chain recombines TRBV7-9 with TRBJ1-5, with 7 bases that match TRBD1. The CDR3 totals 15 residues. Losses at the gene ends were 5 bases for V and 6 bases for J; bases not matched to a gene: 10. Germline CDR1 SEHNR, CDR2 FQNEAQ (reference sequence). For the CDR3, the DNA is TGTGCCAGCAGCCCGACAGACAGGGAAGGTCAGCCCCAGCATTTT. It specifies CASSPTDREGQPQHF.

The V call is TRBV6-5, the J call TRBJ1-6; a possible D gene is TRBD1 (5 bases). CDR3 length: 13 residues. V shed 2 bases and J shed 9 bases, with 8 bases lying between them. Germline V gene data show CDR1 as MNHEY and CDR2 as SVGAGI. The CDR3 nucleotides are TGTGCCAGCAGTTACGGGGGGTTTTCACCCCTCCACTTT. Translated: CASSYGGFSPLHF.

The chain uses TRBV14 and TRBJ1-2; D is possibly TRBD1 (5 bases). The germline CDR1 and CDR2 sequences are SGHDN and FVKESK. The CDR3 is 13 amino acids. Trimming cost V 2 bases and J 8 bases, with 12 bases left between them. CDR3 in amino acids: CASSQLPRDGYTF. Here the CDR3 DNA reads TGTGCCAGCAGCCAACTCCCCCGGGACGGCTACACCTTC.

The chain combines TRBV7-9 with TRBJ2-1, with a possible D match to TRBD2 (5 bases). Deletions cut 1 base from V and 4 bases from J, with 20 bases between. CDR1 and CDR2 from the germline V gene are SEHNR and FQNEAQ (reference sequence). The CDR3 sequence is 18 residues long. The CDR3 protein is CASSLGWWTGVRYNEQFF. DNA for the CDR3: TGTGCCAGCAGCTTAGGGTGGTGGACTGGCGTTCGTTACAATGAGCAGTTCTTC.

This clonotype was seen many times. The J gene is TRBJ1-5, the V gene TRBV28; a weak D match, TRBD1 (6 bases). This CDR3 comprises 13 residues. Trimming left V 6 bases short and J 7 bases short, with 13 bases between. The V gene's germline CDR1 is MDHEN and CDR2 SYDVKM. CDR3: CASSLRGQQPQHF. In DNA form, the CDR3 reads TGTGCCAGCAGCCTCCGGGGGCAACAGCCCCAGCATTTT.

The V call is TRBV19, the J call TRBJ2-1, with 16 positions matching TRBD2. CDR3 length equals 16 residues. Germline values: CDR1 LNHDA, CDR2 SQIVND (reference sequence). Germline trimming cut 7 bases from V and 4 bases from J; bases unmatched to any gene: 4. CDR3 sequence: CASIGGLAGGYNEQFF. The CDR3 region has the DNA TGTGCCAGTATTGGGGGACTAGCGGGGGGGTACAATGAGCAGTTCTTC.

This clonotype has a handful of counts. The CDR3 reads CASSSSKGIGRNEQFF. CDR3 nucleotides: TGTGCCAGCAGCTCGAGCAAGGGGATTGGGCGGAATGAGCAGTTCTTC. This chain connects TRBV7-9 to TRBJ2-1; possible D gene TRBD1, 5 bases. Trimming stripped 4 bases from V and 7 bases from J, with 20 bases between. Germline V gene data show CDR1 as SEHNR and CDR2 as FQNEAQ (reference sequence). The CDR3 is 16 residues long.

There are many counts of this clonotype. This sequence joins TRBV7-2 and TRBJ2-3; no firm D call. The V and J ends lost 4 bases and 4 bases respectively, with 15 bases between them. In germline, CDR1 is SGHTA, CDR2 FQGNSA. This CDR3 is 15 amino acids long. The CDR3 region has the DNA TGTGCCAGCAGCTCTTCTCTCGAGGTCCCAGATACGCAGTATTTT. Translated: CASSSSLEVPDTQYF.

The chain recombines TRBV10-3 with TRBJ2-2; weak D call: TRBD1 (7 bases). CDR3 length: 14 amino acids. Germline V gene data show CDR1 as ENHRY and CDR2 as SYGVKD. Trimming stripped 3 bases from V and 6 bases from J, with 11 bases between. In DNA, the CDR3 is TGTGCCATCAGTGACAGGGGGGTCGCCGGGGAGCTGTTTTTT. It encodes CAISDRGVAGELFF.

V gene TRBV19 combines with J gene TRBJ2-3; TRBD1 aligns across 8 bases. Germline V CDR1 and CDR2: LNHDA, SQIVND (reference sequence). V lost 5 bases and J lost 2; bases outside the gene matches: 3. The CDR3 has 14 residues. The CDR3 here is CASSPGQVTDTQYF. CDR3 sequence (DNA): TGTGCCAGTAGTCCGGGACAGGTCACAGATACGCAGTATTTT. Using reference TRBV19 and TRBJ2-3 for the parts outside the CDR3, the full variable domain is DGGITQSPKYLFRKEGQNVTLSCEQNLNHDAMYWYRQDPGQGLRLIYYSQIVNDFQKGDIAEGYSVSREKKESFPLTVTSAQKNPTAFYLCASSPGQVTDTQYFGPGTRLTVL.

The V call is TRBV13, the J call TRBJ2-7, with 11 bases aligning to TRBD1. The CDR3 covers 14 residues. CDR1 is PRHDT and CDR2 is FYEKMQ in the germline V gene (reference sequence). Germline trimming cut 3 bases from V and 5 bases from J; bases unmatched to any gene: 3. The CDR3 here is CASSFGQGADEQYV. The CDR3 DNA follows: TGTGCCAGCAGCTTCGGACAGGGGGCAGACGAGCAGTACGTC.

With regard to this clonotype: Without the conserved terminal phenylalanine or tryptophan, this CDR3 likely stems from a read error. Because the CDR3's place on the DNA is in doubt, the DNA is left out and the CDR3 is given as listed by TCRdb. The chain is built from TRBV6-6 and TRBJ2-4; TRBD2 is the table's D call and was not checked against the DNA. Germline V CDR1 and CDR2: MNHNY, SVGAGI (reference sequence). The CDR3 is 12 residues long, ends included. This CDR3 is CASSYSSGPQSL.

The J gene is TRBJ2-1, the V gene TRBV7-9, with D perhaps being TRBD1 or TRBD2 (5 bases each). The ends were cut back, 1 base at V and 3 bases at J, with 13 bases in the middle. There are 16 residues in the CDR3. CDR1 is SEHNR, CDR2 FQNEAQ, per germline (reference sequence). This chain's CDR3 is CASSLGGATLYNEQFF. CDR3 nucleotide sequence: TGTGCCAGCAGCTTAGGAGGGGCGACTCTCTACAATGAGCAGTTCTTC.